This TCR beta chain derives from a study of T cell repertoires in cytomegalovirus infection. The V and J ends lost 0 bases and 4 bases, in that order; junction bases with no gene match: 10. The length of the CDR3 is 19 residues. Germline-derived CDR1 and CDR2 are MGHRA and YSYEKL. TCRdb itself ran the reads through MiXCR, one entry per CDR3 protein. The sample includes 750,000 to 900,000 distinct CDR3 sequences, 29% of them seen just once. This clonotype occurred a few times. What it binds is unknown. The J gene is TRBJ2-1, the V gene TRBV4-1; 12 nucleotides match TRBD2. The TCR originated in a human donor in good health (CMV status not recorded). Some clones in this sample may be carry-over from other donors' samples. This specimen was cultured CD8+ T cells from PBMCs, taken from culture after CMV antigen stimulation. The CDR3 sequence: CASSQDVVLAGGIYNEQFF. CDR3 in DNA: TGCGCCAGCAGCCAAGATGTCGTCCTAGCGGGGGGGATTTACAATGAGCAGTTCTTC.